The sequence of this T cell receptor (beta chain) was determined in a study of shared clonotypes between healthy human individuals. Study conclusions and caveats: Relative to clonotypes present in all four donors, those not shared had lower generation probabilities. Sequencing depth was expected to affect clonotype sharing among donors.

With 2 bases clipped from V and 1 base from J, the junction kept 2 bases outside the gene matches. CDR1 and CDR2 from the germline V gene are SGDLS and YYNGEE. This CDR3 contains 14 residues. Researchers ran the assay at a deep level. Several immunoSEQ plates received, in even portions, the genomic DNA of each subset. Here immunoSEQ multiplex PCR was the method, and the copy in TCRdb shows in-frame clones only, minus some. The sample carries about a million clones, around 76% recorded once. Details on this clone: The antigen is undetermined.

The sample comprised memory CD4+ T cells sorted from blood. As to subset: CD45RA-negative fraction. The V gene is TRBV9, the J gene TRBJ2-5; 7 nucleotides match TRBD2. This TCR came from a man younger than 35 in good health. The chain's CDR3 is CASSVGGVQETQYF. The CDR3 DNA reads as TGTGCCAGCAGCGTGGGGGGGGTCCAAGAGACCCAGTACTTC.